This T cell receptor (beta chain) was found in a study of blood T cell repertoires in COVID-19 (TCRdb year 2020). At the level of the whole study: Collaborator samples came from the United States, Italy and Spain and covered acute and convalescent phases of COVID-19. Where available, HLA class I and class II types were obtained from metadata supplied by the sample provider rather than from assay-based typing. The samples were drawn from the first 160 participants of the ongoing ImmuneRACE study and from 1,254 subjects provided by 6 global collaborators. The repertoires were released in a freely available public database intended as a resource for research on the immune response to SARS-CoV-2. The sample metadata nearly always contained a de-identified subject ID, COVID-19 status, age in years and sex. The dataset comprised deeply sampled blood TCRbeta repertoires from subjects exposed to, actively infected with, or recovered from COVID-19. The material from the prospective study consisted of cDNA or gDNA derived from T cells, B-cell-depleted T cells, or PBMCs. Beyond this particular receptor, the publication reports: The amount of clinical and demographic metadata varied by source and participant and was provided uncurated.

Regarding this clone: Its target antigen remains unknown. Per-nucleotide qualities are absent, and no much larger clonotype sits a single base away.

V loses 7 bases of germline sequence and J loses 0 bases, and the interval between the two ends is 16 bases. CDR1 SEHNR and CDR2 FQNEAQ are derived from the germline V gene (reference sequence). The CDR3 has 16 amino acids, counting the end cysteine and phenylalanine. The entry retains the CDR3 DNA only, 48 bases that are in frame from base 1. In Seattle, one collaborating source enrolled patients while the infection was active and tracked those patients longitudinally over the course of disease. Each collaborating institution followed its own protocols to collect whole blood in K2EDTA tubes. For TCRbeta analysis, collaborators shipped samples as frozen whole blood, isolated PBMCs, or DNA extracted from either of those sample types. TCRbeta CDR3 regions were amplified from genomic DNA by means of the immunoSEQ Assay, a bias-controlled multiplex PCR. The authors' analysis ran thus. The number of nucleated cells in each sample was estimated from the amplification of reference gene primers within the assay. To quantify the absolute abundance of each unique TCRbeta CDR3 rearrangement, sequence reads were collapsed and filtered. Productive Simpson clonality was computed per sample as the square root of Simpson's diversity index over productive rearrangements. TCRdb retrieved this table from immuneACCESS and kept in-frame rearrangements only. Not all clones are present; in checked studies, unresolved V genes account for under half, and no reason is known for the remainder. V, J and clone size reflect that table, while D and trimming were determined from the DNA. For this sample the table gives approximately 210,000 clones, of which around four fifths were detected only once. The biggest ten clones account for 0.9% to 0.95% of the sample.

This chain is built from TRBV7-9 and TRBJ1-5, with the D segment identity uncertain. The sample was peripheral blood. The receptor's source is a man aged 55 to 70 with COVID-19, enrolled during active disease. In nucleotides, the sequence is TGTGCCAGCATCACAACGGGAGTCTATAGCAATCAGCCCCAGCATTTT. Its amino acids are CASITTGVYSNQPQHF.